The present T cell receptor (beta chain) was sequenced within a study of cytomegalovirus exposure and HLA in healthy donors. On this clone: As yet, its antigen is unknown.

Germline CDR1 reads MNHEY; CDR2 reads SVGAGI. This CDR3 spans 15 amino acids. Trimming took off 3 bases at V and 1 base at J, with 12 bases between the two ends. Primers included in the PCR were 60 Vbeta and 13 Jbeta primers. Some clones are missing from TCRdb's copy, which holds only in-frame ones; the method was immunoSEQ multiplex PCR. Here the sample spans approximately 200,000 clones, approximately 85% being singletons. Study-level findings and limits: In an earlier analysis, productive rearrangement rates for most beta V segments clustered near 87% or 30%. In a later analysis, TCR beta V- and J-gene trimming showed a link to a missense DCLRE1C variant.

The chain has TRBV6-5 and TRBJ1-1; D uncertain. The TCR originated in a woman in her forties or fifties in good health and CMV-seropositive. Sequenced input: PBMCs. The CDR3 region is CASSYMGARNTEAFF. CDR3 bases: TGTGCCAGCAGTTATATGGGAGCGAGGAACACTGAAGCTTTCTTT.